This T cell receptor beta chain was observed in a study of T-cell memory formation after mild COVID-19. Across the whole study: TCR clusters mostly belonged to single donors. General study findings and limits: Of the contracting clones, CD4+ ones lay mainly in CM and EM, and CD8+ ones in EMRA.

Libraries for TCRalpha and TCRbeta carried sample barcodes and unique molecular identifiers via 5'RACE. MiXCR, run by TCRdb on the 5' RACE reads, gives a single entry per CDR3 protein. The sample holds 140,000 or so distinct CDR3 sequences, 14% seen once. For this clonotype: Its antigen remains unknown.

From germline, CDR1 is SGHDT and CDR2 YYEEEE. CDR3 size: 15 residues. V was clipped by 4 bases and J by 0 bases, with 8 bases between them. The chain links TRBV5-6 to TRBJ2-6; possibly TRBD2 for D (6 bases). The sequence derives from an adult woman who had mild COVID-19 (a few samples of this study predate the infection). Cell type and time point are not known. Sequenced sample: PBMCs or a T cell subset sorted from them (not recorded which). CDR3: CASSLTSSGANVLTF. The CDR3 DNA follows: TGTGCCAGCAGCCTGACTAGCTCTGGGGCCAACGTCCTGACTTTC.